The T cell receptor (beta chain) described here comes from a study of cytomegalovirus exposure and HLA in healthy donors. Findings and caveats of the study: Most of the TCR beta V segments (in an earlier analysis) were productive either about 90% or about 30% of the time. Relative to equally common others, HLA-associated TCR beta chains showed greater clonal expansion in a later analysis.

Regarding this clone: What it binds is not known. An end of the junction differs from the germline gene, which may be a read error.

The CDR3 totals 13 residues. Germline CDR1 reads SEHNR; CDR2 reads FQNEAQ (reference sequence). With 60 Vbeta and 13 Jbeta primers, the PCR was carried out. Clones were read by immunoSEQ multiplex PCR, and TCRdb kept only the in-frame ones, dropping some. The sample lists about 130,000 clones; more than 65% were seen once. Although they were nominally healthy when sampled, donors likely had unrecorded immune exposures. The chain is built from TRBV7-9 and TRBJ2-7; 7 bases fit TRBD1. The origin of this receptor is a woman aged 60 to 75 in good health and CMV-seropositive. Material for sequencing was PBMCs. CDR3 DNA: TGTTCCAGCACAGGGCAGGGGGACTACGAGCAGTACTTC. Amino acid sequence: CSSTGQGDYEQYF.